This TCR beta chain was retrieved from a study of blood T cell repertoires in COVID-19. Study-wide background: Samples representing acute and convalescent COVID-19 were sourced from the United States, Italy and Spain.

About this clone itself: One end of the junction does not line up with germline, which may come from a read error.

From germline, CDR1 is SSHAT and CDR2 FNYEAQ (reference sequence). This CDR3 has 19 residues. Original processing methods: Estimates of nucleated cell counts were drawn from the amplification of reference gene primers. The table came from immunoSEQ multiplex PCR; TCRdb's copy has only in-frame clones and leaves some out. The V and J calls and clone size come from that table; D and trimming were worked out from the DNA. The sample consists of about 140,000 clones, 75% to 85% of them appearing once. Specimen: peripheral blood. This TCR was recovered from a man aged 45-65 years with acute or convalescent COVID-19. The gene calls are TRBV7-7 and TRBJ1-2; 9 bases match TRBD1. CDR3 sequence (DNA): TGTGCTAGCAGCTTAGACCCCGGGACAGGGTGGAAGTCTAACTATGGCTACACCTTC. Its translation is CASSLDPGTGWKSNYGYTF. The entire variable domain, with the rest obtained from reference TRBV7-7 and TRBJ1-2, is as follows: GAGVSQSPRYKVTKRGQDVTLRCDPISSHATLYWYQQALGQGPEFLTYFNYEAQPDKSGLPSDRFSAERPEGSISTLTIQRTEQRDSAMYRCASSLDPGTGWKSNYGYTFGSGTRLTVV.